This T cell receptor (beta chain) came from a study of T-cell memory formation after mild COVID-19. Overall study: There were largely donor-specific TCR clusters. Findings and limits, study-wide: Clones that contracted clustered mainly in CM and EM if CD4+ and in EMRA if CD8+.

One entry per CDR3 protein results from TCRdb running MiXCR on the 5' RACE reads. The repertoire includes 350,000 to 450,000 distinct CDR3 sequences, approximately 29% of them detected once, and about 14% sits in the top ten. CDR3 length: 16 amino acids. Trimming took 0 bases from V and 6 from J; bases not matched to a gene: 8. A note on this clonotype: No antigen is known for it.

The material sequenced was PBMCs or a T cell subset sorted from them (not recorded which). The chain couples TRBV12-3 or TRBV12-4 to TRBJ2-3, with 8 bases matching TRBD2. This TCR came from an adult woman who had mild COVID-19 (a few samples of this study predate the infection). Cell type and time point are not known. CDR3 bases: TGTGCCAGCAGTTTAGCGGGGAGCGGGGGAGCTGATACGCAGTATTTT. Translating it yields CASSLAGSGGADTQYF.